One sample yielded the 7 T cell receptor beta chains listed below, sequenced in a study of CD8 T cells in ankylosing spondylitis. For these TCRs, the target antigens are not known. TCRdb reanalysed the 5' RACE reads using MiXCR and keeps one entry per CDR3 protein. The sample has about 700,000 distinct CDR3 sequences; under 20% are singletons. Regarding the study as a whole: Fewer than ten highly homologous variants made up a TCR beta motif that seemed to typify ankylosing spondylitis blood.

Sequencing was carried out using blood, either unsorted or a sorted T cell fraction (not recorded which). The origin of the receptors is a male donor with ankylosing spondylitis.

Turning to this clonotype: The conserved phenylalanine or tryptophan is not found at the CDR3 terminus, so this likely reflects a read error. The chain carries TRBV3-1 and TRBJ1-1; a weak D match, TRBD1 (6 bases). The length of the CDR3 is 12 residues. Germline V gene lookup returns CDR1 LGHDT and CDR2 YNNKEL (reference sequence). Trimming shortened V by 4 bases and J by 7 bases, and 10 bases separated the two germline ends. The CDR3 coding sequence is TGTGCCAGCAGCCCGACAGGCGATGAAGCTTTCCTT. Protein sequence: CASSPTGDEAFL.

This clonotype occurred a few times. The CDR3 bases are TGCGCCAGCAGCGCGCTGCCGACGGGCTCCTACGAGCAGTACTTC. This gives the protein CASSALPTGSYEQYF. The chain uses TRBV5-1 and TRBJ2-7, with no clear D. CDR3 length: 15 amino acids. In germline, CDR1 is SGHRS, CDR2 YFSETQ. Trimming shortened V by 4 bases and J by 0 bases, and 14 bases separated the two germline ends. The full variable domain, rest sourced from reference TRBV5-1 and TRBJ2-7, is KAGVTQTPRYLIKTRGQQVTLSCSPISGHRSVSWYQQTPGQGLQFLFEYFSETQRNKGNFPGRFSGRQFSNSRSEMNVSTLELGDSALYLCASSALPTGSYEQYFGPGTRLTVT.

In this sample, this clonotype turned up many times. The gene calls are TRBV10-3 and TRBJ2-3; 8 bases agree with TRBD2. Germline CDR1 reads ENHRY; CDR2 reads SYGVKD. Trimming took 4 bases from V and 6 from J; bases not matched to a gene: 6. The CDR3 is made up of 14 amino acids. The CDR3 nucleotides are TGTGCCATCAGTGCCGGGAGGGAAGGCGATACGCAGTATTTT. Translated: CAISAGREGDTQYF.

The rearrangement links TRBV12-3 or TRBV12-4 to TRBJ1-2; 7 nucleotides match TRBD1. Trimming took 6 bases from V and 3 from J; bases not matched to a gene: 4. The CDR3 is 13 amino acids. CDR3 sequence reads: CASRGTDHYGYTF. The CDR3 DNA sequence: TGTGCCAGCAGAGGGACAGATCACTATGGCTACACCTTC.

A few counts support this clonotype. The rearrangement links TRBV20-1 to TRBJ1-5; possibly TRBD1 for D (5 bases). In germline, CDR1 is DFQATT, CDR2 SNEGSKA (reference sequence). The CDR3 runs 15 residues. V lost 5 bases and J lost 2, with 16 bases in between. This CDR3 is CSAPVGGVGNQPQHF. The DNA for the CDR3 is TGCAGTGCTCCAGTTGGAGGGGTTGGCAATCAGCCCCAGCATTTT.

The rearrangement joins TRBV7-2 to TRBJ2-7, with 9 nucleotides matching TRBD1. V lost 4 bases, J lost 5 bases, and 6 bases stayed unmatched. Germline values: CDR1 SGHTA, CDR2 FQGNSA. The CDR3 has 14 residues. The CDR3 reads CASSSYRGQDEQYF. DNA of the CDR3: TGTGCCAGCAGCTCCTACAGGGGGCAGGACGAGCAGTACTTC. The full variable domain, completed using reference TRBV7-2 and TRBJ2-7, is GAGVSQSPSNKVTEKGKDVELRCDPISGHTALYWYRQSLGQGLEFLIYFQGNSAPDKSGLPSDRFSAERTGGSVSTLTIQRTQQEDSAVYLCASSSYRGQDEQYFGPGTRLTVT.

V usage is TRBV7-2 and J usage is TRBJ2-1, with D possibly being TRBD1 (6 bases). Looked up from germline, CDR1 is SGHTA and CDR2 is FQGNSA. The CDR3 extends over 15 amino acids. The V gene lost 4 bases and the J gene lost 2 bases, with 12 bases spanning the gap. The DNA for the CDR3 is TGTGCCAGCAGCTCCGACAGGATCACCTACAATGAGCAGTTCTTC. Translation: CASSSDRITYNEQFF.